These 9 T cell receptor beta chains were all obtained from the same sample, sequenced in a study of T-cell reconstitution after alpha-beta-depleted transplantation in children. For TCRbeta, the library was prepared with unique molecular identifiers. In TCRdb, the PCR reads were re-called with MiXCR into one record per CDR3 protein. The table includes hundreds of thousands of distinct CDR3 sequences, around 14% detected once. Sample: PBMCs, taken before TCRalphabeta/CD19-depleted stem cell transplant. The receptors stem from a girl between 2 and 10 years old with congenital amegakaryocytic thrombocytopenia, due to receive a stem cell transplant.

This clonotype has a count of ten or more. CDR3 residues: CASSYGQGQETQYF. CDR3 DNA: TGTGCCAGCAGTTACGGACAGGGACAAGAGACCCAGTACTTC. The V and J genes are TRBV6-5 and TRBJ2-5; 8 nucleotides match TRBD1. In germline, CDR1 is MNHEY, CDR2 SVGAGI. V lost 2 bases and J lost 2; bases outside the gene matches: 1. The CDR3 runs 14 residues.

The CDR3 protein is CASSFYGAPGQYF. Here the CDR3 DNA reads TGTGCCAGCAGCTTTTACGGGGCCCCGGGGCAGTACTTC. The chain combines TRBV5-6 with TRBJ2-7; D is possibly TRBD1 or TRBD2 (5 bases each). With 2 bases removed from V and 9 bases from J, the gap between germline ends came to 15 bases. Germline values: CDR1 SGHDT, CDR2 YYEEEE. This CDR3 has 13 residues.

This clonotype was seen at least ten times. The chain employs TRBV29-1 and TRBJ2-3; 9 bases are a match to TRBD2. The CDR3 is made up of 14 amino acids. The germline V gene encodes CDR1 SQVTM and CDR2 ANQGSEA. J was trimmed by 4 bases and V by 4 bases; bases with no gene match: 6. The chain's CDR3 is CSVGLAGLADTQYF. The CDR3 coding sequence is TGCAGCGTTGGTCTAGCGGGACTCGCAGATACGCAGTATTTT.

In its sample, this clonotype was seen many times. The V gene is TRBV29-1, the J gene TRBJ2-3; 14 bases match TRBD2. J was trimmed by 5 bases and V by 3 bases; bases with no gene match: 7. The CDR3 contains 16 residues. In germline, CDR1 is SQVTM, CDR2 ANQGSEA. The CDR3 loop is CSVESGLAGAGDTQYF. The CDR3 DNA reads TGCAGCGTTGAGTCGGGACTAGCGGGAGCAGGAGATACGCAGTATTTT.

The chain combines TRBV7-8 with TRBJ1-1; 11 nucleotides align to TRBD1. V was pared by 5 bases and J by 0 bases, with 5 bases of the junction left unmatched. The CDR3 consists of 16 residues. Germline CDR1 SGHVS, CDR2 FQNEAQ. In DNA form, the CDR3 reads TGTGCCAGCAGCGCGGACAGGGGGCGCATGAACACTGAAGCTTTCTTT. Amino acid sequence: CASSADRGRMNTEAFF.

This clonotype was detected many times. This rearrangement joins TRBV29-1 to TRBJ1-2; maybe TRBD1 (5 bases). V was shortened by 7 bases and J by 3 bases, with 18 bases between the two germline ends. The germline gives CDR1 SQVTM, CDR2 ANQGSEA. This CDR3 region has 14 residues. The CDR3 DNA follows: TGCAGCGCCTCCGGGACCGACAACTACTATGGCTACACCTTC. It yields the protein CSASGTDNYYGYTF.

This chain connects TRBV5-1 to TRBJ2-5, with 8 bases matching TRBD2. The V gene's germline CDR1 is SGHRS and CDR2 YFSETQ. V lost 0 bases to trimming and J lost 0 bases; unmatched junction nucleotides: 13. The CDR3 has 19 residues. The CDR3 DNA sequence: TGCGCCAGCAGCTTGGCCGGGGCGGGAGGCCTTCAGTACCAAGAGACCCAGTACTTC. Translation gives CASSLAGAGGLQYQETQYF.

This clonotype was found many times. The chain couples TRBV20-1 to TRBJ2-1; 8 nucleotides align to TRBD2. The germline V gene has CDR1 DFQATT and CDR2 SNEGSKA (reference sequence). Trimming cost V 1 base and J 6 bases; bases outside gene matches: 8. The CDR3 spans 15 residues. CDR3 coding DNA: TGCAGTGCTAGAGTTCCGGGAGGGCCTTTCAATGAGCAGTTCTTC. Amino acids: CSARVPGGPFNEQFF.

This clonotype was counted between two and nine times. The chain employs TRBV18 and TRBJ2-7, with 8 bases lining up with TRBD1. V trimming: 5 bases; J trimming: 6 bases; junction bases outside the gene matches: 12. The CDR3 consists of 15 residues. CDR1 is KGHSH, CDR2 LQKENI, per germline. CDR3 nucleotides: TGTGCCAGCTCAGATTTGCGGACAGGGCTAAGCGAGCAGTACTTC. Amino acid sequence: CASSDLRTGLSEQYF.